The clone carrying this T cell receptor beta chain was seen once. The CDR3 covers 13 residues. The V segment lost 5 bases and the J segment 2 bases; nucleotides outside the gene matches: 4. CDR1 DFQATT and CDR2 SNEGSKA come from the germline V gene (reference sequence). Sequencing targeted TCR beta in T cells from blood (CD8+ and CD4+). The patients with Susac syndrome satisfied recently defined diagnostic criteria for either definite or probable disease. Isolation of CD8+ and CD4+ T cells was performed negatively, whereas enrichment of TEMRA cells was done by FACS. This sample is part of a study of CD8 T cells in Susac syndrome. RNA, at roughly 0.45 to 1 ug, was reverse transcribed with random hexamers. With immunoSEQ multiplex PCR, TCR beta CDR3 was amplified across 54 Vbeta and 13 Jbeta. MiXCR, run by TCRdb on the immunoSEQ multiplex PCR reads, gives a single entry per CDR3 protein. Of about 77,000 distinct CDR3 sequences in the sample, roughly 91% are singletons; the top ten hold roughly 0.56%.

Sequences were obtained from CD4+ T cells from PBMCs. The receptor's source is a human donor with Susac syndrome. This chain connects TRBV20-1 to TRBJ2-7; TRBD1 matches 9 bases. The CDR3: CSALWDRAYEQYF. CDR3 nucleotides: TGCAGTGCTTTATGGGACAGGGCCTACGAGCAGTACTTC.